This T cell receptor (beta chain) emerged from a study of T cells in Graves' hyperthyroidism and ophthalmopathy. Study in general: Peripheral blood was drawn at first diagnosis, prior to all treatment.

The CDR3 is made up of 14 amino acids. CDR1 is SGHRS, CDR2 YFSETQ, per germline. V lost 4 bases, J lost 5 bases, and 8 bases stayed unmatched. Criteria for exclusion of patients were uncontrolled infection, other autoimmune disease, pregnancy or lactation. Using less than 12 ml of fresh peripheral blood, PBMCs were prepared. Amplified TCR beta CDR3 regions came from RNA transcripts. Primed by the HTBI set, a first-round RT-PCR was run on the TCR CDR3. TCRdb fed the multiplex PCR reads into MiXCR, producing one record per CDR3 protein. The repertoire consists of 300,000 to 350,000 distinct CDR3 sequences, with roughly 14% occurring once and the leading ten covering 20% to 25%. As for this clonotype: Its antigen is as yet unknown.

Regarding the study as a whole: Also found in blood were most expanded thyroid clonotypes above 0.001.

J is TRBJ2-7 and V is TRBV5-1; 8 bases line up with TRBD1. The sequencing input was blood. The clonotype was recovered from a woman in her 30s with Graves' hyperthyroidism. The CDR3 nucleotides read TGCGCCAGCAGCGCTGGGACAGGTTGGGACGAGCAGTACTTC. Protein sequence: CASSAGTGWDEQYF.